This T cell receptor (beta chain) came from a study of control samples from healthy donors and cancer patients. The V end lost 2 bases, the J end lost 4 bases, and 9 bases lay between the germline ends. CDR1 SQVTM and CDR2 ANQGSEA come from the germline V gene. The CDR3 contains 12 residues. Using immunoSEQ multiplex PCR, the repertoire was profiled, and TCRdb retains in-frame clones only, with some absent. In the table there are over 100,000 clones, approximately 90% of which are singletons. This clone was counted only a few times. The sequenced material came from blood. V gene TRBV29-1 combines with J gene TRBJ2-7; the D is unclear. The receptor was isolated from a woman aged 45-60 years in good health. CDR3 amino acids: CSVENTNYEQYF. The CDR3 DNA reads TGCAGCGTTGAAAACACAAATTACGAGCAGTACTTC.